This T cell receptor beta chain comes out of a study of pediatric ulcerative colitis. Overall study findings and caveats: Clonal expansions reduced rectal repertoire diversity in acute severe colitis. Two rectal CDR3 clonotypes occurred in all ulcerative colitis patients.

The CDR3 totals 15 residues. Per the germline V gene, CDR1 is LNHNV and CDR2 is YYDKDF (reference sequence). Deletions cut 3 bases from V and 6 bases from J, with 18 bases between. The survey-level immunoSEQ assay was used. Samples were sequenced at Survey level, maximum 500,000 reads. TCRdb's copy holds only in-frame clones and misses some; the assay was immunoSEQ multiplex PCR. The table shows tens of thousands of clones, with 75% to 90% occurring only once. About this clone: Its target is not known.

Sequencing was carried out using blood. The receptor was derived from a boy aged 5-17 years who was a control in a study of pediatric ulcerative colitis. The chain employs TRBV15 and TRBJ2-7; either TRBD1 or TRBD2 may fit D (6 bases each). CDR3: CATSSPGGISAEQYF. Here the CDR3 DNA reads TGTGCCACCAGCAGTCCCGGGGGCATAAGCGCCGAGCAGTACTTC.